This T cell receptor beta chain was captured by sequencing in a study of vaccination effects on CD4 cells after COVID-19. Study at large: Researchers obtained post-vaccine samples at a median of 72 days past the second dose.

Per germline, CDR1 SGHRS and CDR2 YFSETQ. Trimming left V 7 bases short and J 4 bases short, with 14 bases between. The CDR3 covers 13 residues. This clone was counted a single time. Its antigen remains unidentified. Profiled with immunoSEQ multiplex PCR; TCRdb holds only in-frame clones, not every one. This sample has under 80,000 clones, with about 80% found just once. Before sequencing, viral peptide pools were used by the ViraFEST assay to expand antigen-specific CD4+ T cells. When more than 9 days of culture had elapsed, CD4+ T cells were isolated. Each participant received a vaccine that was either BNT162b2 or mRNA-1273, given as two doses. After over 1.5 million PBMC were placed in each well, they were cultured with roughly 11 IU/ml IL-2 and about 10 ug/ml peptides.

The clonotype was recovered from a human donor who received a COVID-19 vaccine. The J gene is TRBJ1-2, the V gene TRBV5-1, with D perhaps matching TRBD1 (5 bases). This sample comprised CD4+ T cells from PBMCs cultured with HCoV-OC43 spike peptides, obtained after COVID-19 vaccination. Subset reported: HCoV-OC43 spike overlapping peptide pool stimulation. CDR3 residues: CASEPGEGYGYTF. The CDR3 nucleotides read TGCGCCAGCGAACCGGGGGAGGGCTATGGCTACACCTTC.